The present entry profiles one T cell receptor (beta chain) with its context. Its antigen is not yet known. No quality values exist for individual bases; no much larger clone is one base distant. This sample was included in a study of shared clonotypes between healthy human individuals (dated by TCRdb to the early 2020s). Describing the broader study: The cohort comprised two women and a few men aged 18 to 49 years. To increase sequencing depth and limit assay-specific biases, different laboratories used diverse techniques to prepare libraries and sequence TCR repertoires. Between about 0.85 and 10 billion PBMCs per donor were obtained by leukapheresis. For each donor, three plates each were used for CD4 naive and CD4 memory, two plates were used for CD8 naive, and one plate was used for CD8 memory. To estimate repertoire size and how much clonotypes are shared between individuals, the study performed deep sequencing of blood TCR repertoires from roughly five healthy adults. What the research found in general, with its limitations: Pairwise subsampling indicated that sequencing depth was expected to affect the degree of clonotype sharing among donors. Compared with non-shared clonotypes, the clonotypes found in all four sorted-subset donors had higher generation probabilities. Sampling was restricted to blood, and TCR repertoires in tissue are likely to differ from TCR repertoires in blood. Because the study included a small number of donors, the genetic and exposure-history diversity represented was limited. Approximately 5% of naive CD4, 3.5% of naive CD8, around 2.3% of memory CD4, and approximately 0.39% of memory CD8 clonotypes were shared across several donors. Naive subsets generally had larger estimated clonotype richness than memory subsets did. Incomplete sequencing was indicated by rarefaction of sorted-subset datasets, despite the large sequencing depth.

Using the deep immunoSEQ assay, TCR CDR3 regions were amplified from genomic DNA by multiplex PCR. Extracted genomic DNA from each cell subset was spread evenly across all wells of several immunoSEQ 96-well plates, with each plate serving as a replicate. Each replicate PCR for sorted subsets received 200 ng genomic DNA, equal to tens of thousands of T cell genomes. Purified libraries were quantified with a Qubit 3.0 fluorometer, sized on a Bioanalyzer 2100, and re-quantified with the KAPA Library Quantification kit. Every immunoSEQ 96-well plate was sequenced on a separate single-read 150-cycle Illumina NextSeq 550 flow cell. On the study's bioinformatics: Because only junctional sequences without quality scores were contained in the immunoSEQ output, filtering matching that applied to full-length reads could not be performed. To assign V/J genes and CDR3, sequences were annotated using PyIR, a Python wrapper for IgBLAST v1.9, with IMGT germline references. Reads with weak V/J assignments (E-value above 1e-6), missing CDR3, stop codons, out-of-frame junctions, or ambiguous translated residues were removed. V3J clonotypes were defined by identical inferred V gene, J gene, and CDR3 amino acid sequence. Percentage overlap between repertoires was calculated by dividing the number of shared unique clonotypes by the size of the smaller repertoire. Richness of each repertoire was evaluated using RTK rarefaction, the Chao1 estimator, and Recon v2.1 estimates of unobserved clonotypes. Generation probabilities were computed with OLGA for all TCRbeta clonotypes obtained by the gDNA method from a handful of donors. TCRdb stores this immuneACCESS table with in-frame sequences only. Part of the clones is absent; in the studies checked, under half of the shortfall reflects unresolved V genes, and no reason is known for the rest. V and J calls and clone size follow that table, whereas D and trimming were derived from the DNA. The sample table lists approximately 2,000,000 clones, 93% of them with a count of one. The ten largest account for more than 1.5% of the sample.

The CDR3 has 16 amino acids, counting the end cysteine and phenylalanine. Only the CDR3 DNA stays, 48 bases, in frame from base 1. Ends trimmed: V by 6 bases, J by 5 bases; bases unmatched to a gene: 11. In the germline V gene (reference sequence), CDR1 corresponds to MNHEY and CDR2 to SMNVEV. CD8 naive samples were obtained by positive selection for CCR7 among CD45RO-negative cells, yielding a CD45RA+CCR7+ population from which TemRA cells were excluded. Donors were healthy HIV-negative adults with no recently reported acute infections or vaccinations. Only Caucasian adults living in Nashville, Tennessee, USA were represented among the donors. Blood was collected by leukapheresis, and PBMCs were isolated by Ficoll-Histopaque density gradient centrifugation and then cryopreserved in liquid nitrogen vapor phase. Analytical flow cytometry was used to check the purity and quantity of each magnetically sorted T cell population. Genomic DNA was isolated from each sorted fraction and quantified by UV absorbance on a Nanodrop 2000c.

The specimen sequenced was naive CD8+ T cells from PBMCs. Per the publication, the cell subset or site label means: CD45RA+CCR7+. Here the chain combines TRBV27 and TRBJ2-1; 9 central bases correspond to TRBD1. This TCR derives from a man aged 18 to 30 in good health. Some clones in this sample may be carry-over from other donors' samples. The CDR3 protein is CASSPGTGSSHNEQFF. The DNA sequence reads TGTGCCAGCAGCCCAGGGACAGGGAGTTCTCACAATGAGCAGTTCTTC.